Presented here are 9 T cell receptor beta chains from one specimen sequenced in a study of cytomegalovirus exposure and HLA in healthy donors. The PCR employed 60 Vbeta primers together with 13 Jbeta primers. Sequenced by immunoSEQ multiplex PCR; TCRdb stores in-frame clones only, minus some. The table lists around 140,000 clones, roughly 80% of them singletons. Material: PBMCs. Receptors were obtained from a female donor in good health and CMV-seronegative.

This clone ranks as medium-sized. This chain connects TRBV6-5 to TRBJ1-2; D is perhaps TRBD1 (5 bases). Trimming cost V 0 bases and J 6 bases, with 17 bases left between them. This CDR3 has 16 amino acids. CDR1 and CDR2 (germline): MNHEY, SVGAGI. The CDR3 loop is CASSYSGSRGRDGYTF. The DNA for the CDR3 is TGTGCCAGCAGTTACTCGGGTTCGCGGGGGAGGGATGGCTACACCTTC.

The chain joins TRBV6-5 to TRBJ2-2; perhaps TRBD2 as D (7 bases). The CDR3 has 12 amino acids. Germline V gene sequence: CDR1 MNHEY, CDR2 SVGAGI. V lost 9 bases and J lost 7, with 12 bases in between. The CDR3 bases are TGTGCCAGTCGCGGGGGCTTCGGGGAGCTGTTTTTT. Its protein is CASRGGFGELFF.

J is TRBJ1-1 and V is TRBV2; D is perhaps TRBD1 (6 bases). V was pared by 6 bases and J by 1 base, with 12 bases between. Germline loops: CDR1 SNHLY, CDR2 FYNNEI. The CDR3 spans 14 residues. For the CDR3, the DNA is TGTGCCAGCAGGCCACAGGGCGGGAACACTGAAGCTTTCTTT. It codes for CASRPQGGNTEAFF.

V gene TRBV11-2 combines with J gene TRBJ2-5; 7 bases are a match to TRBD1. Unmatched junction bases numbered 6, after V lost 1 base and J lost 4 bases. The germline gives CDR1 SGHAT, CDR2 FQNNGV. This CDR3 spans 15 amino acids. The DNA for the CDR3 is TGTGCCAGCAGCTTAGTTGTCGACAGGGCAGAGACCCAGTACTTC. Its protein product is CASSLVVDRAETQYF.

The V gene is TRBV28, the J gene TRBJ2-1; 7 bases fit TRBD2. V was clipped by 7 bases and J by 8 bases; unmatched bases: 14. The V gene's germline CDR1 is MDHEN and CDR2 SYDVKM. There are 15 residues in the CDR3. For the CDR3, the DNA is TGTGCCAGCACCAAACCGGGACTATCCTCGGATGAGCAGTTCTTC. Protein sequence: CASTKPGLSSDEQFF.

The chain uses TRBV25-1 and TRBJ1-1; weak D call: TRBD1 (5 bases). CDR3 length: 14 residues. V was trimmed by 7 bases and J by 4 bases, leaving 16 bases between them. CDR1 and CDR2 from the germline V gene are MGHDK and SYGVNS. The CDR3, as DNA: TGTGCCAGCAAAGGGCTGGGGGAGGGCACTGAAGCTTTCTTT. Amino acid sequence: CASKGLGEGTEAFF.

The chain combines TRBV5-1 with TRBJ1-1; 8 nucleotides line up with TRBD1. Germline assignment: CDR1 SGHRS and CDR2 YFSETQ. The CDR3 contains 16 residues. V lost 1 base, J lost 1 base, and 6 bases stayed unmatched. The CDR3 DNA reads TGCGCCAGCAGCTTGACTCAGACAGGGGCGAACACTGAAGCTTTCTTT. Translation: CASSLTQTGANTEAFF.

The gene calls are TRBV9 and TRBJ1-3, with unresolved D. CDR1 SGDLS and CDR2 YYNGEE come from the germline V gene. The CDR3 contains 15 residues. Trimming stripped 7 bases from V and 0 bases from J, with 14 bases between. The CDR3 protein is CASGGLGGSGNTIYF. CDR3 bases: TGTGCCAGCGGAGGGCTTGGTGGCTCTGGAAACACCATATATTTT. Looking up the rest from reference TRBV9 and TRBJ1-3 gives the full variable domain: DSGVTQTPKHLITATGQRVTLRCSPRSGDLSVYWYQQSLDQGLQFLIQYYNGEERAKGNILERFSAQQFPDLHSELNLSSLELGDSALYFCASGGLGGSGNTIYFGEGSWLTVV.

V usage is TRBV18 and J usage is TRBJ1-3, with 8 bases aligning to TRBD1. V shed 1 base and J 0 bases; nucleotides not matched to a gene: 14. This CDR3 spans 20 amino acids. Germline loops: CDR1 KGHSH, CDR2 LQKENI. The CDR3 region is CASSPLPGQALLSSGNTIYF. CDR3 DNA: TGTGCCAGCTCACCACTGCCGGGACAGGCTCTTTTAAGCTCTGGAAACACCATATATTTT.